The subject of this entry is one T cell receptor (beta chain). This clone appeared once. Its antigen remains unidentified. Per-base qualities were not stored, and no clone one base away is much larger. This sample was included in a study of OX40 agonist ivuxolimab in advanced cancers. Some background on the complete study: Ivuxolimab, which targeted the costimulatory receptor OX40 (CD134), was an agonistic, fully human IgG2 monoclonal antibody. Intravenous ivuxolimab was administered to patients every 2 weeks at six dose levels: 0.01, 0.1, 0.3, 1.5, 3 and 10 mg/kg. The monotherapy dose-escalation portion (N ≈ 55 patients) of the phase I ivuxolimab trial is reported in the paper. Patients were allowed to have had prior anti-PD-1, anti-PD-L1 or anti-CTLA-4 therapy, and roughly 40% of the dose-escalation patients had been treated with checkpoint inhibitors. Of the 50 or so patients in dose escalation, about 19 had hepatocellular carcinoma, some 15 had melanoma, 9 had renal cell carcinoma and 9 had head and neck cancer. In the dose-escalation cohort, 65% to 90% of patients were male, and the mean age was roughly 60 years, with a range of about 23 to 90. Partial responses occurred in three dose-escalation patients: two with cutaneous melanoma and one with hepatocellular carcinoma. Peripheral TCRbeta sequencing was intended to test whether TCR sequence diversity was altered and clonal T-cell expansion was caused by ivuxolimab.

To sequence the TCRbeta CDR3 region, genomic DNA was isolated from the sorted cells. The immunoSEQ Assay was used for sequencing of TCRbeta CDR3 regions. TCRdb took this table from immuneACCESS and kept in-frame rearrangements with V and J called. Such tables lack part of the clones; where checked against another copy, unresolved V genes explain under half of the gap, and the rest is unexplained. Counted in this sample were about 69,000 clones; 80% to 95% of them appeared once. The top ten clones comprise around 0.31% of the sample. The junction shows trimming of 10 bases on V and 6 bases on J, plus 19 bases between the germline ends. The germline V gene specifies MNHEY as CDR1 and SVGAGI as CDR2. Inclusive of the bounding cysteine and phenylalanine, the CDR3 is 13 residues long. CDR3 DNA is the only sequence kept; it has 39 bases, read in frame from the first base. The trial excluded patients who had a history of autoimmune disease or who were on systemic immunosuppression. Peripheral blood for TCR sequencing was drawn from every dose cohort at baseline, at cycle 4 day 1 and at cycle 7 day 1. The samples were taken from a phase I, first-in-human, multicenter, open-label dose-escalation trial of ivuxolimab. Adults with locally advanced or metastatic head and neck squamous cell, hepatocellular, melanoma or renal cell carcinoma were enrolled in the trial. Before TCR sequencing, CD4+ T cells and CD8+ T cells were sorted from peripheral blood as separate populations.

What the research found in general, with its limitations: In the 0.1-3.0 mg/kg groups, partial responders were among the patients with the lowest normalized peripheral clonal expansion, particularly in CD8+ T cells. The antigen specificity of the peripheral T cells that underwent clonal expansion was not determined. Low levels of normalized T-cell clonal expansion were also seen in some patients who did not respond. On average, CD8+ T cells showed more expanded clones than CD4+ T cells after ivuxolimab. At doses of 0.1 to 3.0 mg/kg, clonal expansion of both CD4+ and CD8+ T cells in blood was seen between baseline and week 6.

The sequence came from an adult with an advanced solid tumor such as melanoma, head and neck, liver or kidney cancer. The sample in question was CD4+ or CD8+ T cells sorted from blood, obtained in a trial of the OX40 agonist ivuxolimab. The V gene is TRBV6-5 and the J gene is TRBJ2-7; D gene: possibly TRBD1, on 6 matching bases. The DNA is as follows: TGTGCCATCAGCAGGGACACCCTCAGCGAGCAGTACTTC. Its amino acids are CAISRDTLSEQYF.